The 16 T cell receptor beta chains listed next were all sequenced from one sample in a study of blood T cell repertoires in COVID-19. Repertoires were generated with immunoSEQ multiplex PCR, while TCRdb's copy carries only in-frame clones and drops some. The table includes 60,000 to 90,000 clones, approximately 90% detected once. The sample consisted of peripheral blood. These receptors were obtained from a woman aged 80 or over with acute or convalescent COVID-19.

The chain links TRBV4-1 to TRBJ1-4; TRBD1 is a possible D gene (5 bases). Germline V gives CDR1 MGHRA, CDR2 YSYEKL. The V and J ends lost 8 bases and 8 bases respectively, with 24 bases between them. The CDR3 consists of 16 residues. CDR3 sequence (DNA): TGCGCCAGCGCTCTAGGGGTCCCCAGAGGAGCCGAAAAACTGTTTTTT. This codes for CASALGVPRGAEKLFF.

The chain links TRBV18 to TRBJ2-7; TRBD1 matches 7 bases. Unmatched junction bases numbered 11, after V lost 3 bases and J lost 9 bases. Germline values: CDR1 KGHSH, CDR2 LQKENI. CDR3 length equals 14 residues. The CDR3 loop is CASSPQKQGNGQYF. As DNA, the CDR3 is TGTGCCAGCTCACCCCAGAAACAGGGGAATGGGCAGTACTTC.

This clone was recorded once. The chain has TRBV6-6 and TRBJ1-1; no reliable D call. V was cut by 5 bases and J by 6 bases, with 19 bases left in between. Looked up from germline, CDR1 is MNHNY and CDR2 is SVGAGI (reference sequence). The CDR3 loop spans 15 amino acids. The CDR3 loop reads CASSTRVGWRAEAFF. DNA for the CDR3: TGTGCCAGCAGTACCCGGGTCGGTTGGAGGGCTGAAGCTTTCTTT.

The rearrangement joins TRBV24-1 to TRBJ2-2; D unclear. Deletions cut 6 bases from V and 2 bases from J, with 15 bases between. Germline V gives CDR1 KGHDR, CDR2 SFDVKD. The CDR3 covers 16 residues. The DNA of the CDR3 is TGTGCCACCAGTCAAGCAGGCAACGGTAACACCGGGGAGCTGTTTTTT. This gives the protein CATSQAGNGNTGELFF.

The chain combines TRBV3-1 (or the pseudogene TRBV3-2) with TRBJ1-2; D is unclear. The CDR3 totals 15 residues. The germline V and J ends were trimmed by 0 bases and 0 bases, with 8 bases remaining between them. The V gene's germline CDR1 is LGHDT and CDR2 YNNKEL (reference sequence). The CDR3 bases are TGTGCCAGCAGCCAAGAGGTCAGATCTAACTATGGCTACACCTTC. Translating gives CASSQEVRSNYGYTF.

CDR3 nucleotide sequence: TGTGCCAGCAGCTGGTACAGGGGAAGTTGGCAAGAGACCCAGTACTTC. This translates into CASSWYRGSWQETQYF. The V and J genes are TRBV7-2 and TRBJ2-5, with 7 bases fitting TRBD1. In germline, CDR1 is SGHTA, CDR2 FQGNSA. The junction had 10 bases not matched to a gene; V was cut back by 4 bases and J by 2 bases. CDR3 length equals 16 residues.

About this clone itself: This sample also contains other DNA sequences that code for the same CDR3. This rearrangement joins TRBV19 to TRBJ2-5; a weak D match, TRBD2 (5 bases). Per germline, CDR1 LNHDA and CDR2 SQIVND (reference sequence). There are 13 residues in the CDR3. CDR3 in amino acids: CASTPPGMETQYF. DNA for the CDR3: TGTGCTAGCACGCCCCCGGGGATGGAGACCCAGTACTTC.

On this clone itself: An end of the junction does not agree with germline; a read error may underlie this. This rearrangement joins TRBV19 to TRBJ2-4, with D perhaps matching TRBD2 (5 bases). Germline V gene data show CDR1 as LNHDA and CDR2 as SQIVND (reference sequence). CDR3 length: 13 residues. CDR3 loop: CANSTPGLNIQYF. CDR3 nucleotide sequence: TGTGCCAATAGTACACCCGGACTAAACATTCAGTACTTC.

The gene calls are TRBV5-5 and TRBJ1-1, with TRBD1 identical over 9 bases. V was clipped by 3 bases and J by 5 bases; unmatched bases: 8. The germline CDR1 and CDR2 sequences are SGHKS and YYEKEE (reference sequence). The CDR3 runs 15 residues. The CDR3 DNA follows: TGTGCCAGCAGCTACCAACCGGGACAGGGAACTGAAGCTTTCTTT. It translates to CASSYQPGQGTEAFF.

The V call is TRBV5-1, the J call TRBJ1-1, with unresolved D. CDR1 is SGHRS and CDR2 is YFSETQ in the germline V gene. V lost 1 base, J lost 1 base, and 11 bases lay in between. The CDR3 totals 15 residues. The CDR3 loop reads CASSLNEAPNTEAFF. The CDR3 coding sequence is TGCGCCAGCAGCTTGAATGAGGCTCCGAACACTGAAGCTTTCTTT.

The J gene is TRBJ2-6, the V gene TRBV4-1, with TRBD1 matching 8 bases. The V gene end was trimmed by 3 bases and the J gene end by 0 bases; junction bases not matched to a gene: 10. This CDR3 is 19 amino acids long. Germline CDR1 MGHRA, CDR2 YSYEKL. CDR3 DNA sequence: TGCGCCAGCAGCCACTACGGACAGGGTTTCATCTCTGGGGCCAACGTCCTGACTTTC. Residues: CASSHYGQGFISGANVLTF.

The rearrangement joins TRBV4-2 to TRBJ1-1, with 8 bases aligning to TRBD1. V dropped 0 bases and J dropped 0; count of bases not matched to a gene: 3. The CDR3 has 16 residues. Germline values: CDR1 LGHNA, CDR2 YNFKEQ. The CDR3 bases are TGTGCCAGCAGCCAAGACAGGGGGCTCATGAACACTGAAGCTTTCTTT. Residues: CASSQDRGLMNTEAFF.

This clone was recorded once. The V call is TRBV28, the J call TRBJ2-7, with D maybe TRBD1 (6 bases). This CDR3 is 13 amino acids long. Germline assignment: CDR1 MDHEN and CDR2 SYDVKM. V shed 5 bases and J shed 2 bases, with 10 bases lying between them. CDR3 DNA: TGTGCCAGCAGTCTGGACAGAACCTACGAGCAGTACTTC. This encodes CASSLDRTYEQYF.

The chain links TRBV7-3 to TRBJ2-1; 7 bases are shared with TRBD1. The germline V gene encodes CDR1 SGHTA and CDR2 FQGTGA. Trimming cost V 5 bases and J 7 bases; bases outside gene matches: 14. The CDR3 has 16 residues. CDR3 in DNA: TGTGCCAGCAGCCTTACCGGGTCAACAGGGGCGAATGAGCAGTTCTTC. Its protein is CASSLTGSTGANEQFF.

The rearrangement links TRBV4-2 to TRBJ1-1; TRBD1 might be the D (6 bases). Trimming took 3 bases from V and 0 from J, leaving 14 bases between them. The CDR3 runs to 16 residues. Germline values: CDR1 LGHNA, CDR2 YNFKEQ. CDR3 DNA: TGTGCCAGCAGCCAGTCACAGGGATCCATGAACACTGAAGCTTTCTTT. Amino acid sequence: CASSQSQGSMNTEAFF.

This chain connects TRBV6-5 to TRBJ2-7; D may be TRBD1 (6 bases). V was pared by 5 bases and J by 10 bases, with 15 bases between. This CDR3 contains 12 residues. The germline V gene encodes CDR1 MNHEY and CDR2 SVGAGI. The CDR3, as DNA: TGTGCCAGCAGTAACTTGGACAGTCCACAGTACTTC. It is translated as CASSNLDSPQYF.